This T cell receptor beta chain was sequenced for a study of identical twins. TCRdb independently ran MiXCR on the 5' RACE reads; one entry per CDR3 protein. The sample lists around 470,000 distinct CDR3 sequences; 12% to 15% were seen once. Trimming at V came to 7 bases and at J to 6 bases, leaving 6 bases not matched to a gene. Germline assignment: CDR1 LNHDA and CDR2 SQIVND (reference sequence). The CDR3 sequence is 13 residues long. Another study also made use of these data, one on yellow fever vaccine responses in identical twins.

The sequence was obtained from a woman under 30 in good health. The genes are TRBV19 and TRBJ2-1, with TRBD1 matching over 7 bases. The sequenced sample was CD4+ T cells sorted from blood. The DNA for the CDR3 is TGTGCCAGTACCCCGACAGGGATCAATGAGCAGTTCTTC. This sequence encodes CASTPTGINEQFF.